The 12 T cell receptor beta chains presented below share a single source sample, sequenced in a study of T cell responses to AZD1222 COVID-19 vaccine. Repertoires were generated with immunoSEQ multiplex PCR, while TCRdb's copy carries only in-frame clones and drops some. The repertoire has roughly 120,000 clones, roughly 91% of them found once; the top ten carry less than 8.5%. Sequenced material: peripheral blood, taken 28 days after the second AZD1222 dose. These receptors were taken from an adult who received the AZD1222 COVID-19 vaccine.

In its sample, this clone was seen a few times. This rearrangement joins TRBV28 to TRBJ1-2; TRBD1 might be the D (5 bases). Germline V gene sequence: CDR1 MDHEN, CDR2 SYDVKM. The CDR3 has 15 amino acids. Between the trimmed V and J ends, which lost 6 bases and 0 bases, there was a span of 14 bases. The CDR3 DNA follows: TGTGCCAGCAGACTGGGACGGGGTTCTAACTATGGCTACACCTTC. Translated: CASRLGRGSNYGYTF.

This clone was recorded only once. The chain links TRBV12-3 or TRBV12-4 to TRBJ1-3; a weak D match, TRBD1 (5 bases). V dropped 6 bases and J dropped 2 bases, with 8 bases sitting between them. The CDR3 runs 13 residues. This chain's CDR3 is CASRGLTGNTIYF. The CDR3 DNA sequence: TGTGCCAGCAGGGGACTAACTGGAAACACCATATATTTT.

The chain has TRBV5-4 and TRBJ1-2; D remains unclear. The ends were cut back, 0 bases at V and 7 bases at J, with 7 bases in the middle. The CDR3 has 12 amino acids. Germline V gene lookup returns CDR1 SGHNT and CDR2 YYREEE (reference sequence). The CDR3 bases are TGTGCCAGCAGCTTGGATCGGGTTGGCTACACCTTC. Translation: CASSLDRVGYTF.

J is TRBJ1-1 and V is TRBV7-2; no clear D. CDR1 is SGHTA, CDR2 FQGNSA, per germline. The CDR3 length is 14 residues. Trimming took off 2 bases at V and 2 bases at J, with 9 bases between the two ends. The DNA of the CDR3 is TGTGCCAGCAGCTTATACAGAAGTAACACTGAAGCTTTCTTT. It specifies CASSLYRSNTEAFF.

The chain joins TRBV5-1 to TRBJ2-2, with D perhaps matching TRBD1 (5 bases). V shed 1 base and J shed 5 bases, with 15 bases lying between them. The V gene's germline CDR1 is SGHRS and CDR2 YFSETQ. This CDR3 is 16 amino acids long. The CDR3 DNA reads as TGCGCCAGCAGCTTGTCCCCAAATCGACAGACCGGGGAGCTGTTTTTT. Protein: CASSLSPNRQTGELFF.

The V call is TRBV7-2, the J call TRBJ2-5, with D tentatively TRBD1 (5 bases). Germline loops: CDR1 SGHTA, CDR2 FQGNSA. V lost 3 bases, J lost 0 bases, and 17 bases lay in between. The CDR3 is made up of 17 amino acids. CDR3 sequence reads: CASSFRAPGKYQETQYF. The CDR3 DNA reads as TGTGCCAGCAGCTTTAGGGCGCCAGGGAAGTACCAAGAGACCCAGTACTTC.

The chain recombines TRBV5-1 with TRBJ2-1, with D perhaps matching TRBD2 (9 bases). The germline V gene has CDR1 SGHRS and CDR2 YFSETQ. This CDR3 spans 15 amino acids. The V end was cut by 0 bases, the J end by 9 bases, with 16 bases between. The CDR3 spells CASSLVSSGTGEQFF. CDR3 coding DNA: TGCGCCAGCAGCTTGGTGTCTAGCGGGACAGGTGAGCAGTTCTTC.

This clone was recorded once. The V call is TRBV24-1, the J call TRBJ1-2; D remains ambiguous. Per germline, CDR1 KGHDR and CDR2 SFDVKD. There are 13 residues in the CDR3. With 0 bases removed from V and 8 bases from J, the gap between germline ends came to 9 bases. CDR3 coding DNA: TGTGCCACCAGTGATTTGGAGGGTAGAGGCTACACCTTC. This sequence encodes CATSDLEGRGYTF.

The CDR3 DNA reads TGTGCCAGCAAACGACCCTCCACAGATACGCAGTATTTT. This translates into CASKRPSTDTQYF. This sequence joins TRBV12-3 or TRBV12-4 and TRBJ2-3; no clear D gene. The V gene lost 7 bases and the J gene lost 2 bases, with 10 bases spanning the gap. The CDR3 is 13 residues long.

The chain recombines TRBV12-3 or TRBV12-4 with TRBJ1-5; perhaps TRBD1 as D (6 bases). Trimming shortened V by 6 bases and J by 7 bases, and 13 bases separated the two germline ends. The CDR3 totals 13 residues. The CDR3 DNA sequence: TGTGCCAGCAGCCTAGGGGGGGAACAGCCCCAGCATTTT. Protein: CASSLGGEQPQHF.

The chain employs TRBV27 and TRBJ2-1; D is possibly TRBD2 (7 bases). Trimming took 5 bases from V and 0 from J, leaving 14 bases between them. Germline CDR1 is MNHEY and CDR2 is SMNVEV (reference sequence). This CDR3 has 16 amino acids. CDR3 sequence reads: CASSPGGGLSYNEQFF. CDR3 sequence (DNA): TGTGCCAGCAGTCCGGGCGGGGGCCTCTCCTACAATGAGCAGTTCTTC.

The chain combines TRBV15 with TRBJ1-4; unclear D gene. The V and J ends lost 3 bases and 8 bases respectively, with 16 bases between them. Germline V CDR1 and CDR2: LNHNV, YYDKDF (reference sequence). This CDR3 region has 15 residues. The CDR3 here is CATSRGRQGSEKLFF. The DNA of the CDR3 is TGTGCCACCAGCAGGGGGAGACAAGGATCGGAAAAACTGTTTTTT.